The sequence of this T cell receptor beta chain was determined in a study of regulatory T cells in long-lasting Graves disease. Study-level information: Recently diagnosed Graves' patients had received antithyroid drugs for under 3 months.

This clonotype was seen repeatedly, ten times or more. Researchers made TCR beta libraries by using iRepertoire HTBI primers and running Arm-PCR on CDR3 regions. A single record per CDR3 protein comes from TCRdb applying MiXCR to the multiplex PCR reads. Among around 250,000 distinct CDR3 sequences listed, about 19% were seen once. The V end was cut by 4 bases, the J end by 6 bases, with 20 bases between. The CDR3 length is 16 residues. Time point: newly diagnosed GD, antithyroid drugs for less than 3 months. Extracted RNA from PBMCs served as the source of the TCR library. This material consisted of peripheral blood mononuclear cells (PBMCs), taken at new diagnosis, from a patient treated with antithyroid drugs. The gene calls are TRBV12-3 or TRBV12-4 and TRBJ2-3, with TRBD2 as a possible D gene (6 bases). The TCR was taken from a female donor with Graves disease. CDR3 nucleotides: TGTGCCAGCAGTTCAGGTGCTAGCGCAAAAGGGGATACGCAGTATTTT. Amino acid sequence: CASSSGASAKGDTQYF.